Listed below are T cell receptor beta chains from one sample, sequenced in a study of blood T cell repertoires in COVID-19. Libraries were prepared by immunoSEQ multiplex PCR; TCRdb keeps only in-frame clonotypes and omits some of them. The table has about 110,000 clones, 85% seen once; the top ten hold 2% to 2.5%. Sequenced: peripheral blood. All receptors come from a human donor in a cohort sampled during active COVID-19. CDR3s include the opening cysteine and the closing phenylalanine or tryptophan. D genes are given only for firm matches. Expanded clones get a size class; other rows say once, few or many, or leave the size out.

>TRBJ2-2|TRBD1|TRBV24-1|.
CATSDPTQGATGELFF
TGTGCCACCAGTGACCCAACACAGGGGGCGACCGGGGAGCTGTTTTTT
>TRBJ1-2|.|TRBV7-9|few
CASSPRHDYGYTF
TGTGCCAGCAGCCCGCGACACGACTATGGCTACACCTTC
>TRBJ1-2|.|TRBV6-6|.
CASSYSRLSLDGYTF
TGTGCCAGCAGTTACTCGAGACTGTCTCTGGATGGCTACACCTTC
>TRBJ2-3|.|TRBV7-9|.
CATQGGTDTQYF
TGTGCCACCCAGGGGGGTACAGATACGCAGTATTTT
>TRBJ1-2|.|TRBV28|.
CASSQTSSNYGYTF
TGTGCCAGCAGTCAGACATCATCTAACTATGGCTACACCTTC
>TRBJ2-5|.|TRBV9|once
CASSVVSGVMETQYF
TGTGCCAGCAGCGTAGTGTCGGGAGTGATGGAGACCCAGTACTTC
>TRBJ2-5|.|TRBV28|.
CASSLGGWETQYF
TGTGCCAGCAGTTTGGGAGGTTGGGAGACCCAGTACTTC
>TRBJ2-7|.|TRBV6-1|.
CASSEIWDTLRGQYF
TGTGCCAGCAGTGAAATTTGGGACACTCTACGAGGGCAGTACTTC
>TRBJ2-7|.|TRBV18|once
CASSPSIRGNEQYF
TGTGCCAGCTCACCATCAATCCGCGGCAACGAGCAGTACTTC
>TRBJ2-2|TRBD1|TRBV15|few
CATSPQGGQGNTGELFF
TGTGCCACCAGCCCCCAGGGGGGACAGGGGAACACCGGGGAGCTGTTTTTT
>TRBJ1-1|.|TRBV19|.
CASTQGLNTEAFF
TGTGCCAGTACCCAAGGACTAAACACTGAAGCTTTCTTT
>TRBJ2-5|.|TRBV20-1|.
CSASSSSQETQYF
TGCAGTGCTAGTTCTTCGAGCCAAGAGACCCAGTACTTC
>TRBJ2-1|TRBD2|TRBV6-5|.
CASLTSSGLNNEQFF
TGTGCCAGCCTTACATCTAGCGGACTGAACAATGAGCAGTTCTTC
>TRBJ2-1|TRBD2|TRBV4-2|few
CASSQDPLGLGYNEQFF
TGTGCCAGCAGCCAAGATCCCCTGGGACTAGGCTACAATGAGCAGTTCTTC
>TRBJ1-3|.|TRBV6-5|.
CASRPSGEGNTIYF
TGTGCCAGCAGACCCTCGGGGGAGGGAAACACCATATATTTT
>TRBJ1-2|TRBD1|TRBV10-3|.
CAIKGDGTAVGYTF
TGTGCCATCAAGGGGGATGGGACAGCCGTGGGCTACACCTTC
>TRBJ1-1|TRBD1|TRBV12-3/TRBV12-4|.
CASLIQGVSEAFF
TGTGCCAGTCTGATTCAGGGGGTCTCTGAAGCTTTCTTT
>TRBJ2-7|.|TRBV2|.
CASKLATLGEQYF
TGTGCCAGCAAGCTAGCCACCTTGGGCGAGCAGTACTTC
>TRBJ2-3|TRBD2|TRBV5-1|.
CASYGGGAGDTQYF
TGCGCCAGCTACGGCGGGGGGGCGGGAGATACGCAGTATTTT
>TRBJ1-4|TRBD1|TRBV27|once
CASRRISTGGEKLFF
TGTGCCAGCCGTAGGATATCCACAGGGGGCGAAAAACTGTTTTTT
>TRBJ2-7|TRBD1|TRBV5-6|.
CASSYGQGRTYEQYF
TGTGCCAGCAGCTATGGACAGGGAAGAACCTACGAGCAGTACTTC
>TRBJ1-1|.|TRBV6-5|once
CASSPSGTEAFF
TGTGCCAGCAGCCCCTCGGGTACTGAAGCTTTCTTT
>TRBJ2-2|TRBD2|TRBV3-1/TRBV3-2|once
CASSGTSGQKNTGELFF
TGTGCCAGCAGCGGGACTAGCGGGCAGAAAAACACCGGGGAGCTGTTTTTT
>TRBJ2-1|.|TRBV28|.
CASSFLRPGRNEQFF
TGTGCCAGCAGTTTTTTGCGGCCGGGAAGGAATGAGCAGTTCTTC
>TRBJ2-1|.|TRBV9|.
CASSASGGVSYNEQFF
TGTGCCAGCAGCGCTTCAGGAGGGGTGTCCTACAATGAGCAGTTCTTC
>TRBJ1-5|.|TRBV21-1|.
CDPVSPSNSNQPQHF
TGTGATCCAGTATCCCCATCGAATAGCAATCAGCCCCAGCATTTT
>TRBJ2-4|.|TRBV19|.
CASSTRGGRNIQYF
TGTGCCAGTAGTACAAGGGGGGGTCGGAACATTCAGTACTTC
>TRBJ2-3|TRBD2|TRBV9|.
CASSTGLAGNTDTQYF
TGTGCCAGCAGCACAGGACTAGCGGGGAACACAGATACGCAGTATTTT
>TRBJ2-3|.|TRBV14|.
CASSRKIGWGLYHTDTQYF
TGTGCCAGCAGCCGCAAGATCGGATGGGGACTTTACCACACAGATACGCAGTATTTT
>TRBJ1-5|.|TRBV30|.
CAWSVRENQPQHF
TGTGCCTGGAGTGTACGGGAGAATCAGCCCCAGCATTTT
>TRBJ2-3|.|TRBV16|.
CASSQSRGTDTQYF
TGTGCCAGCAGCCAATCCAGGGGCACAGATACGCAGTATTTT
>TRBJ2-3|TRBD2|TRBV10-3|.
CAIRAPSGTSGGFADTQYF
TGTGCCATCAGAGCGCCCTCCGGGACTAGCGGGGGGTTCGCAGATACGCAGTATTTT
>TRBJ1-2|.|TRBV2|.
CASRPSQGVNYGYTF
TGTGCCAGCAGGCCATCACAGGGAGTAAACTATGGCTACACCTTC
>TRBJ2-2|.|TRBV5-1|.
CASSLTNTGELFF
TGCGCCAGCAGCTTGACTAACACCGGGGAGCTGTTTTTT
>TRBJ1-2|.|TRBV10-2|.
CASSESGGEDGYTF
TGCGCCAGCAGTGAGTCGGGGGGAGAGGATGGCTACACCTTC
>TRBJ2-5|TRBD2|TRBV5-1|.
CASSGGTTLGETQYF
TGCGCCAGCAGCGGCGGGACTACCTTGGGAGAGACCCAGTACTTC
>TRBJ2-5|TRBD1|TRBV2|.
CAGDGTEDLEYQETQYF
TGTGCCGGAGACGGGACAGAAGACCTAGAGTACCAAGAGACCCAGTACTTC
>TRBJ2-7|TRBD1|TRBV4-1|.
CASSQGPGQGFYEQYF
TGCGCCAGCAGCCAAGGGCCCGGACAGGGATTCTACGAGCAGTACTTC
>TRBJ1-5|.|TRBV7-9|few
CASSLAQNQPQHF
TGTGCCAGCAGCTTAGCCCAGAATCAGCCCCAGCATTTT
>TRBJ1-2|TRBD1|TRBV7-9|.
CASSSGQDYGYTF
TGTGCCAGCAGTTCGGGACAGGACTATGGCTACACCTTC
>TRBJ1-5|.|TRBV5-1|.
CASSLDPAGQPQHF
TGCGCCAGCAGCTTGGACCCTGCCGGTCAGCCCCAGCATTTT
>TRBJ2-1|.|TRBV5-1|.
CASSSYRAYNEQFF
TGCGCCAGCAGCTCCTACAGGGCCTACAATGAGCAGTTCTTC
>TRBJ2-6|.|TRBV27|few
CATRRPEGSGANVLTF
TGTGCCACTCGCCGCCCCGAGGGCTCTGGGGCCAACGTCCTGACTTTC
>TRBJ2-7|.|TRBV28|.
CASSENGTPGYEQYF
TGTGCCAGCAGCGAAAACGGGACTCCGGGCTACGAGCAGTACTTC
>TRBJ2-7|.|TRBV25-1|.
CASSDPYEQYF
TGTGCCAGCAGTGACCCTTACGAGCAGTACTTC
>TRBJ2-1|.|TRBV27|.
CASTPNQGIYNEQFF
TGTGCCAGCACCCCCAACCAGGGTATCTACAATGAGCAGTTCTTC
>TRBJ1-1|.|TRBV2|.
CASRGEGYTEAFF
TGTGCCAGCAGGGGCGAGGGTTACACTGAAGCTTTCTTT
>TRBJ2-1|TRBD2|TRBV9|.
CASSGAPLILAGGLNEQFF
TGTGCCAGCAGCGGAGCCCCTCTTATACTAGCGGGGGGGCTGAATGAGCAGTTCTTC
>TRBJ2-7|TRBD1|TRBV29-1|.
CSVEATGERQYF
TGCAGCGTTGAAGCTACAGGGGAACGGCAGTACTTC
>TRBJ1-2|TRBD1|TRBV15|.
CATSRGQGYGYTF
TGTGCCACCAGCAGAGGACAGGGTTATGGCTACACCTTC
>TRBJ1-1|.|TRBV19|many
CASSIVRGREAFF
TGTGCCAGTAGTATAGTCAGGGGTCGCGAAGCTTTCTTT
>TRBJ1-2|TRBD1|TRBV28|once
CASSLWGTGDGYTF
TGTGCCAGCAGTTTATGGGGGACAGGTGATGGCTACACCTTC
>TRBJ1-2|TRBD1|TRBV5-6|.
CASSLGTGANYGYTF
TGTGCCAGCAGCTTGGGGACAGGAGCTAACTATGGCTACACCTTC